This T cell receptor beta chain emerged from a study of vaccination and CD4 T cells after COVID-19. Study context: Cells were stimulated with overlapping spike peptides from SARS-CoV-2, HCoV-NL63, HCoV-OC43 and HCoV-229E. Control cultures received a CEFX pool, an HIV-1 Nef pool, or no peptide.

The V end lost 5 bases, the J end lost 5 bases, and 15 bases lay between the germline ends. The germline CDR1 and CDR2 sequences are SGHTA and FQGTGA. CDR3 size: 15 residues. Treatment described: approximately 10-day PBMC culture with coronavirus spike peptide pools or control peptides (ViraFEST assay). With peptide pools, ViraFEST first expanded antigen-specific T cells and afterwards sequenced their TCRs. This clonotype was counted between two and nine times. Antigen specificity is unknown. Scientists ran DNA taken from cultured CD4+ T cells through the Oncomine TCR Beta short-read assay for sequencing. TCRdb re-called the PCR reads through MiXCR, storing one row per CDR3 protein. The sample holds 12,000 to 15,000 distinct CDR3 sequences; over 50% are singletons and the top ten take approximately 7.3%.

Sequencing input: CD4+ T cells from blood, cultured in vitro. The chain recombines TRBV7-3 with TRBJ2-2; D might be TRBD2 (7 bases). The TCR comes from a human donor who had recovered from COVID-19. The chain's CDR3 is CASSPGGAQTGELFF. CDR3 nucleotides: TGTGCCAGCAGCCCTGGGGGGGCTCAGACCGGGGAGCTGTTTTTT.